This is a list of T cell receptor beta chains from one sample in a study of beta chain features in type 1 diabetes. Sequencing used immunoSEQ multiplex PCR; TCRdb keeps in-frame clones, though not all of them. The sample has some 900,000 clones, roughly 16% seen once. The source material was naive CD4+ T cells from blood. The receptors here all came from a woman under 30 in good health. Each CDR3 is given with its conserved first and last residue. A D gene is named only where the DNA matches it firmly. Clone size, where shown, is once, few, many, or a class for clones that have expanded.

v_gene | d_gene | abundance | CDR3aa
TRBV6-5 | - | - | CASSYSGVTYEQYF
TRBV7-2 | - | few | CASSPARPADTQYF
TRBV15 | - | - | CATSRDRKNTEAFF
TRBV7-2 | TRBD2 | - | CASSLGLAGVRHTYNEQFF
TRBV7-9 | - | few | CASSDRTDGANVLTF
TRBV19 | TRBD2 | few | CASSIVASGSLTKNIQYF
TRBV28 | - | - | CASSTSPQETQYF
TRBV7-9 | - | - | CASRRLPAYEQYF
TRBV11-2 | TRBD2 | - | CASSPTSGSDEQFF
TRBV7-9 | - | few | CASSFTPTPSYEQYF
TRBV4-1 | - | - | CASSQGGGSQPQHF
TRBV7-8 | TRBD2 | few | CASSPGLAANEQFF
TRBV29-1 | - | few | CSAPSAGFDEQYF
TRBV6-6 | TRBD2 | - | CASRLAGGHGELFF